This T cell receptor (beta chain) was sequenced for a study of blood T cell repertoires in COVID-19. Study at large: The United States, Italy and Spain were the sources of the acute and convalescent COVID-19 samples. Nucleic acid was either cDNA or gDNA, and it came from T cells, B-cell-depleted T cells, or PBMCs.

Clones were read by immunoSEQ multiplex PCR, and TCRdb kept only the in-frame ones, dropping some. The sample lists roughly 290,000 clones, over 75% occurring once. This CDR3 is built from 16 residues. The germline gives CDR1 SGDLS, CDR2 YYNGEE. The junction had 7 bases not matched to a gene; V was cut back by 3 bases and J by 6 bases. This TCR was recovered from a human donor with COVID-19, enrolled during active disease. The donor label of this sample is uncertain. Sequenced input: peripheral blood. The V and J genes are TRBV9 and TRBJ2-3, with TRBD2 matching over 13 bases. As DNA, the CDR3 is TGTGCCAGCAGCGCTAGGACTAGCGGGAGTTACGATACGCAGTATTTT. Encoded protein: CASSARTSGSYDTQYF.